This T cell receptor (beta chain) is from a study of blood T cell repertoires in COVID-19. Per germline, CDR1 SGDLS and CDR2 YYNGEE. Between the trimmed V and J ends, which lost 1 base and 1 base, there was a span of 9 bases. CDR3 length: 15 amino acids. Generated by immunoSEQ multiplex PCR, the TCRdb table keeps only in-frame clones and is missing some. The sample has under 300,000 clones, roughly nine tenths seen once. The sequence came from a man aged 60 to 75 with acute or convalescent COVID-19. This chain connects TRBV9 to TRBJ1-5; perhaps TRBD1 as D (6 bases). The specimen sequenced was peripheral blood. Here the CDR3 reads CASSVTGQSNQPQHF. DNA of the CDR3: TGTGCCAGCAGCGTAACGGGACAAAGCAATCAGCCCCAGCATTTT.